This T cell receptor beta chain was sequenced for a study of T cells in tuberculosis. Profiling relied on immunoSEQ multiplex PCR, and the TCRdb table lists in-frame clones only, not all of them. The sample lists roughly 32,000 clones, nearly 97% occurring once. CDR1 is SGHDN, CDR2 FVKESK, per germline. Trimming shortened V by 4 bases and J by 7 bases, and 17 bases separated the two germline ends. The CDR3 totals 14 residues. Input material: PBMCs. V gene TRBV14 combines with J gene TRBJ2-7; possibly TRBD1 for D (6 bases). The TCR comes from a donor under 30 with latent tuberculosis or without tuberculosis infection. CDR3 loop: CASSPQGMVGEQYF. CDR3 bases: TGTGCCAGCAGCCCCCAGGGGATGGTAGGGGAGCAGTACTTC.